Listed below are T cell receptor beta chains from one sample, sequenced in a study of OX40 agonist ivuxolimab in advanced cancers. TCRdb keeps only in-frame clones here, not all; method: immunoSEQ multiplex PCR. This table has 30,000 to 35,000 clones, 80% to 85% appearing once. The material sequenced was CD4+ or CD8+ T cells sorted from blood, taken in a trial of the OX40 agonist ivuxolimab. The receptor source for this set is an adult with an advanced solid tumor such as melanoma, head and neck, liver or kidney cancer. Each CDR3 is given with its conserved first and last residue. Fields, in order: V gene, D gene, clone size, J gene, CDR3 protein, CDR3 DNA. D genes are given only for firm matches. The size field is filled for only some rows; it gives once, few, many or a size class.

V gene: TRBV7-2; D gene: TRBD2; clone size: NA; J gene: TRBJ2-1; CDR3 protein: CASSSGLGRWGEQFF; CDR3 DNA: TGTGCCAGCAGCTCGGGACTAGGGAGATGGGGTGAGCAGTTCTTC
V gene: TRBV19; D gene: TRBD1; clone size: NA; J gene: TRBJ1-4; CDR3 protein: CASSRTGANEKLFF; CDR3 DNA: TGTGCCAGTAGTCGGACAGGGGCTAATGAAAAACTGTTTTTT
V gene: TRBV27; D gene: NA; clone size: NA; J gene: TRBJ1-1; CDR3 protein: CASPGPANGTEAFF; CDR3 DNA: TGTGCCAGCCCTGGGCCGGCCAACGGCACTGAAGCTTTCTTT
V gene: TRBV19; D gene: NA; clone size: NA; J gene: TRBJ1-5; CDR3 protein: CASQTYSNQPQHF; CDR3 DNA: TGTGCCAGTCAGACTTATAGCAATCAGCCCCAGCATTTT
V gene: TRBV11-3; D gene: NA; clone size: NA; J gene: TRBJ1-1; CDR3 protein: CASSSYKNTEAFF; CDR3 DNA: TGTGCCAGCAGTTCCTATAAGAACACTGAAGCTTTCTTT
V gene: TRBV19; D gene: TRBD1; clone size: few; J gene: TRBJ1-2; CDR3 protein: CASRTGYDGYTF; CDR3 DNA: TGTGCCAGTAGGACAGGGTACGATGGCTACACCTTC
V gene: TRBV7-2; D gene: TRBD2; clone size: NA; J gene: TRBJ2-7; CDR3 protein: CASSLPSGDEQYF; CDR3 DNA: TGTGCCAGCAGCTTGCCTAGCGGGGACGAGCAGTACTTC
V gene: TRBV5-1; D gene: TRBD1; clone size: NA; J gene: TRBJ2-2; CDR3 protein: CASSLRGPGELFF; CDR3 DNA: TGCGCCAGCAGCTTGAGGGGGCCCGGGGAGCTGTTTTTT
V gene: TRBV2; D gene: TRBD2; clone size: NA; J gene: TRBJ2-1; CDR3 protein: CATRELADFNEQFF; CDR3 DNA: TGTGCCACCAGGGAACTAGCGGATTTCAATGAGCAGTTCTTC
V gene: TRBV7-9; D gene: TRBD2; clone size: NA; J gene: TRBJ2-7; CDR3 protein: CASSLVRENEQYF; CDR3 DNA: TGTGCCAGCAGCTTAGTGCGGGAGAACGAGCAGTACTTC
V gene: TRBV9; D gene: TRBD2; clone size: NA; J gene: TRBJ2-5; CDR3 protein: CASSETSGLQETQYF; CDR3 DNA: TGTGCCAGCAGCGAGACTAGCGGCCTTCAAGAGACCCAGTACTTC
V gene: TRBV27; D gene: NA; clone size: NA; J gene: TRBJ2-7; CDR3 protein: CASSLTGVGSYEQYF; CDR3 DNA: TGTGCCAGCAGTTTAACGGGGGTCGGCTCCTACGAGCAGTACTTC
V gene: TRBV7-8; D gene: NA; clone size: medium-sized; J gene: TRBJ2-7; CDR3 protein: CASSLGTLAYEQYF; CDR3 DNA: TGTGCCAGCAGCTTAGGGACCCTAGCCTACGAGCAGTACTTC
V gene: TRBV27; D gene: NA; clone size: NA; J gene: TRBJ2-1; CDR3 protein: CATKQGSSDEQFF; CDR3 DNA: TGTGCCACCAAACAAGGGTCGTCAGATGAGCAGTTCTTC
V gene: TRBV10-1; D gene: NA; clone size: NA; J gene: TRBJ2-2; CDR3 protein: CAALIGELFF; CDR3 DNA: TGCGCCGCTTTGATCGGGGAGCTGTTTTTT
V gene: TRBV27; D gene: NA; clone size: NA; J gene: TRBJ2-2; CDR3 protein: CASSLVGAGELFF; CDR3 DNA: TGTGCCAGCAGTTTAGTAGGGGCCGGGGAGCTGTTTTTT
V gene: TRBV5-1; D gene: TRBD2; clone size: NA; J gene: TRBJ2-3; CDR3 protein: CASSVGTSGADTQYF; CDR3 DNA: TGCGCCAGCAGCGTCGGGACTAGCGGGGCAGATACGCAGTATTTT
V gene: TRBV9; D gene: TRBD2; clone size: NA; J gene: TRBJ2-7; CDR3 protein: CASSVGGLAAYEQYF; CDR3 DNA: TGTGCCAGCAGCGTAGGGGGACTAGCAGCCTACGAGCAGTACTTC
V gene: TRBV9; D gene: NA; clone size: NA; J gene: TRBJ1-1; CDR3 protein: CASSVATGNTEAFF; CDR3 DNA: TGTGCCAGCAGCGTAGCTACGGGGAACACTGAAGCTTTCTTT
V gene: TRBV6-1; D gene: TRBD2; clone size: NA; J gene: TRBJ2-5; CDR3 protein: CASSTSGGQETQYF; CDR3 DNA: TGTGCCAGCAGCACTAGCGGGGGACAAGAGACCCAGTACTTC
V gene: TRBV7-9; D gene: NA; clone size: NA; J gene: TRBJ2-2; CDR3 protein: CASTYTGELFF; CDR3 DNA: TGTGCCAGCACTTACACCGGGGAGCTGTTTTTT
V gene: TRBV6-1; D gene: NA; clone size: few; J gene: TRBJ1-5; CDR3 protein: CASSELRAGNQPQHF; CDR3 DNA: TGTGCCAGCAGTGAATTAAGGGCCGGCAATCAGCCCCAGCATTTT
V gene: TRBV5-8; D gene: NA; clone size: NA; J gene: TRBJ2-5; CDR3 protein: CASSFGPVEAQYF; CDR3 DNA: TGTGCCAGCAGCTTTGGACCCGTAGAGGCCCAGTACTTC
V gene: TRBV28; D gene: NA; clone size: NA; J gene: TRBJ2-6; CDR3 protein: CASSEISGTGANVLTF; CDR3 DNA: TGTGCCAGCAGTGAAATCTCCGGGACTGGGGCCAACGTCCTGACTTTC
V gene: TRBV7-3; D gene: NA; clone size: few; J gene: TRBJ2-5; CDR3 protein: CASSPYGTQETQYF; CDR3 DNA: TGTGCCAGCAGCCCCTATGGGACCCAAGAGACCCAGTACTTC
V gene: TRBV7-9; D gene: NA; clone size: NA; J gene: TRBJ2-3; CDR3 protein: CASSYPADTQYF; CDR3 DNA: TGTGCCAGCAGCTACCCCGCGGATACGCAGTATTTT
V gene: TRBV19; D gene: NA; clone size: NA; J gene: TRBJ1-4; CDR3 protein: CASLQGEKLFF; CDR3 DNA: TGTGCCAGCCTTCAAGGGGAAAAACTGTTTTTT
V gene: TRBV6-5; D gene: NA; clone size: NA; J gene: TRBJ2-7; CDR3 protein: CASSSDIPRAYEQYF; CDR3 DNA: TGTGCCAGCAGTTCCGACATCCCACGGGCTTACGAGCAGTACTTC
V gene: TRBV4-3; D gene: TRBD1; clone size: NA; J gene: TRBJ2-7; CDR3 protein: CASSPSGTGAAVEQYF; CDR3 DNA: TGCGCCAGCAGCCCCTCCGGGACAGGGGCGGCGGTGGAGCAGTACTTC
V gene: TRBV4-3; D gene: NA; clone size: NA; J gene: TRBJ1-5; CDR3 protein: CASSQVGGTGNQPQHF; CDR3 DNA: TGCGCCAGCAGCCAAGTGGGCGGAACGGGCAATCAGCCCCAGCATTTT
V gene: TRBV5-6; D gene: NA; clone size: NA; J gene: TRBJ1-6; CDR3 protein: CASSGSLNSPLHF; CDR3 DNA: TGTGCCAGCAGCGGATCGCTTAATTCACCCCTCCACTTT
V gene: TRBV7-6; D gene: NA; clone size: NA; J gene: TRBJ1-4; CDR3 protein: CASSLGYNEKLFF; CDR3 DNA: TGTGCCAGCAGCCTCGGTTATAATGAAAAACTGTTTTTT
V gene: TRBV11-2; D gene: NA; clone size: NA; J gene: TRBJ2-5; CDR3 protein: CASSSTTRQGRIGETQYF; CDR3 DNA: TGTGCCAGCAGCTCAACTACCCGGCAGGGCCGAATAGGAGAGACCCAGTACTTC
V gene: TRBV27; D gene: NA; clone size: NA; J gene: TRBJ1-5; CDR3 protein: CASSPRTGINQPQHF; CDR3 DNA: TGTGCCAGCAGTCCGCGGACGGGAATCAATCAGCCCCAGCATTTT
V gene: TRBV30; D gene: TRBD2; clone size: NA; J gene: TRBJ2-2; CDR3 protein: CAWSVGREVGELFF; CDR3 DNA: TGTGCCTGGAGTGTAGGGAGGGAGGTGGGGGAGCTGTTTTTT
V gene: TRBV7-2; D gene: NA; clone size: NA; J gene: TRBJ2-2; CDR3 protein: CASTNPFGGGKGGELFF; CDR3 DNA: TGTGCCAGCACCAATCCCTTTGGCGGGGGCAAAGGGGGGGAGCTGTTTTTT
V gene: TRBV2; D gene: TRBD2; clone size: NA; J gene: TRBJ2-3; CDR3 protein: CARAREGNTDTQYF; CDR3 DNA: TGTGCCCGCGCTAGGGAGGGCAACACAGATACGCAGTATTTT
V gene: TRBV6-6; D gene: NA; clone size: NA; J gene: TRBJ1-2; CDR3 protein: CASSFGYGYTF; CDR3 DNA: TGTGCCAGCAGTTTCGGCTATGGCTACACCTTC
V gene: TRBV27; D gene: NA; clone size: NA; J gene: TRBJ2-7; CDR3 protein: CASSSTGYEQYF; CDR3 DNA: TGTGCCAGCAGTAGCACAGGGTACGAGCAGTACTTC
V gene: TRBV7-8; D gene: NA; clone size: NA; J gene: TRBJ1-1; CDR3 protein: CASSASGSNTEAFF; CDR3 DNA: TGTGCCAGCAGCGCATCAGGGAGTAACACTGAAGCTTTCTTT
V gene: TRBV27; D gene: NA; clone size: NA; J gene: TRBJ1-1; CDR3 protein: CASSLHARGTEAFF; CDR3 DNA: TGTGCCAGCAGTTTACACGCGCGAGGCACTGAAGCTTTCTTT
V gene: TRBV28; D gene: TRBD1; clone size: NA; J gene: TRBJ1-2; CDR3 protein: CATTGQVHYGYTF; CDR3 DNA: TGTGCCACCACGGGACAGGTTCACTATGGCTACACCTTC
V gene: TRBV7-6; D gene: NA; clone size: NA; J gene: TRBJ1-4; CDR3 protein: CASSYGTGEKLFF; CDR3 DNA: TGTGCCAGCAGCTACGGGACCGGGGAAAAACTGTTTTTT
V gene: TRBV28; D gene: NA; clone size: NA; J gene: TRBJ1-2; CDR3 protein: CASSFRGLTYGYTF; CDR3 DNA: TGTGCCAGCAGTTTCCGGGGACTGACGTATGGCTACACCTTC
V gene: TRBV7-9; D gene: NA; clone size: NA; J gene: TRBJ2-3; CDR3 protein: CASSLARKGDTDTQYF; CDR3 DNA: TGTGCCAGCAGCTTGGCGCGGAAGGGGGACACAGATACGCAGTATTTT
V gene: TRBV30; D gene: NA; clone size: once; J gene: TRBJ2-7; CDR3 protein: CAWSAGDLAYEQYF; CDR3 DNA: TGTGCCTGGAGTGCAGGAGACTTGGCCTACGAGCAGTACTTC
V gene: TRBV19; D gene: NA; clone size: NA; J gene: TRBJ1-5; CDR3 protein: CASSLAGDGQPQHF; CDR3 DNA: TGTGCCAGCAGCTTGGCCGGGGACGGTCAGCCCCAGCATTTT
V gene: TRBV5-6; D gene: NA; clone size: NA; J gene: TRBJ2-7; CDR3 protein: CASSPGLRDEQYF; CDR3 DNA: TGTGCCAGCAGCCCGGGACTCCGAGACGAGCAGTACTTC
V gene: TRBV6-1; D gene: NA; clone size: NA; J gene: TRBJ1-3; CDR3 protein: CASSETVGNTIYF; CDR3 DNA: TGTGCCAGCAGTGAAACAGTCGGAAACACCATATATTTT
V gene: TRBV9; D gene: NA; clone size: NA; J gene: TRBJ2-7; CDR3 protein: CASSPTGGSDEQYF; CDR3 DNA: TGTGCCAGCAGCCCTACCGGGGGAAGCGACGAGCAGTACTTC
V gene: TRBV28; D gene: TRBD1; clone size: NA; J gene: TRBJ2-2; CDR3 protein: CASSRTGEKTGELFF; CDR3 DNA: TGTGCCAGCAGTCGGACAGGGGAAAAAACCGGGGAGCTGTTTTTT
V gene: TRBV28; D gene: NA; clone size: few; J gene: TRBJ2-1; CDR3 protein: CASSLGTARTYNEQFF; CDR3 DNA: TGTGCCAGCAGTTTAGGAACCGCGAGGACCTACAATGAGCAGTTCTTC
V gene: TRBV7-2; D gene: TRBD1; clone size: NA; J gene: TRBJ2-1; CDR3 protein: CASSSQGAGYNEQFF; CDR3 DNA: TGTGCCAGCAGCTCACAGGGGGCAGGCTACAATGAGCAGTTCTTC
V gene: TRBV19; D gene: NA; clone size: NA; J gene: TRBJ1-1; CDR3 protein: CATGVGFTEAFF; CDR3 DNA: TGTGCCACTGGGGTAGGGTTCACTGAAGCTTTCTTT